The sequence of this T cell receptor beta chain was determined in a study of identical twins. TCRdb reprocessed the 5' RACE reads via MiXCR and lists one record per CDR3 protein. The sample gives some 730,000 distinct CDR3 sequences, roughly 20% of which show up once; about an eighth is in the top ten. This clonotype was seen only a few times. These data were also filed under a second study, of T cells expressing NK-cell markers. According to that study: Repertoire data for TCR beta were derived from sorted T cells (CD3+CD56+NKG2C+, CD3+CD56+NKG2C- and CD3+CD56-NKG2C+). Seropositivity for HCMV was found in most of the eight sequenced donors, with one seronegative. Sorting of alpha-beta TCR T cells alone was achieved in several experiments with an anti-gamma-delta TCR antibody. The study found these clonotypes also leading the CD3+CD56-NKG2C+ fraction in several donors.

Material: PBMCs. This sequence originates from a woman aged 18 to 35 in good health.

DNA for the CDR3: TGCAGCGCCCAGGACAGGGTGGGCACCGGGGAGCTGTTTTTT. Its protein product is CSAQDRVGTGELFF. V gene TRBV29-1 combines with J gene TRBJ2-2; TRBD1 matches at 8 bases. Looked up from germline, CDR1 is SQVTM and CDR2 is ANQGSEA. Trimming removed 7 bases from V and 4 bases from J; junction bases left unmatched: 8. This CDR3 is 14 amino acids long.